The 26 T cell receptor beta chains below were found in one sample sequenced in a study of T cell repertoires in cytomegalovirus infection. TCRdb redid the calling of the reads with MiXCR, one entry per CDR3 protein. The table has more than 250,000 distinct CDR3 sequences, roughly 13% seen once; the top ten hold 8.5% to 10%. Sequences were obtained from PBMCs. These TCRs come from a human donor in good health (CMV status not recorded). Some clones in this sample may be carry-over from other donors' samples.

This clonotype was seen at least ten times. This chain joins TRBV7-3 and TRBJ1-6, with D tentatively TRBD1 (5 bases). CDR1 is SGHTA and CDR2 is FQGTGA in the germline V gene. The CDR3 sequence is 17 residues long. Trimming removed 4 bases at V and 2 bases at J, with 15 bases between. The CDR3 sequence: CASSSRGAGAYNSPLHF. DNA for the CDR3: TGTGCCAGCAGCTCCAGAGGGGCAGGAGCCTATAATTCACCCCTCCACTTT.

This clonotype came up many times. This sequence joins TRBV7-8 and TRBJ1-5; possibly TRBD1 for D (6 bases). V was clipped by 2 bases and J by 4 bases, with 15 bases between them. Germline loops: CDR1 SGHVS, CDR2 FQNEAQ. This CDR3 region has 16 residues. The CDR3 region is CASSLYEAGANQPQHF. The CDR3 nucleotides are TGTGCCAGCAGCTTATATGAAGCGGGGGCAAATCAGCCCCAGCATTTT.

This clonotype was recorded at least ten times. V and J are TRBV7-6 and TRBJ2-5; 11 bases fit TRBD1. The CDR3 runs to 15 residues. Germline CDR1 is SGHVS and CDR2 is FNYEAQ. The J segment lost 4 bases and the V segment lost 6 bases, leaving 7 bases of the junction unmatched. The CDR3 coding sequence is TGTGCCAGCAGACGCGGACAGGGGGCGGGAGAGACCCAGTACTTC. Protein sequence: CASRRGQGAGETQYF.

This clonotype was counted many times. This chain uses TRBV7-9 with TRBJ1-5, with 7 nucleotides matching TRBD1. The V segment lost 1 base and the J segment 5 bases; nucleotides outside the gene matches: 5. CDR1 and CDR2 from the germline V gene are SEHNR and FQNEAQ (reference sequence). The CDR3 is made up of 15 amino acids. The CDR3, as DNA: TGTGCCAGCAGCTTAGACCAGGGGGTCCATCAGCCCCAGCATTTT. This codes for CASSLDQGVHQPQHF. The full variable domain, with the rest looked up from reference TRBV7-9 and TRBJ1-5, is DTGVSQNPRHKITKRGQNVTFRCDPISEHNRLYWYRQTLGQGPEFLTYFQNEAQLEKSRLLSDRFSAERPKGSFSTLEIQRTEQGDSAMYLCASSLDQGVHQPQHFGDGTRLSIL.

Only one count was recorded for this clonotype. Being one base from a much bigger clone, this may be a read error. CDR3 protein: CASSSRGGVEQFF. CDR3 sequence (DNA): TGTGCCAGCAGCTCCCGGGGGGGCGTCGAGCAGTTCTTC. J is TRBJ2-1 and V is TRBV7-2; 8 nucleotides line up with TRBD2. V lost 4 bases, J lost 10 bases, and 6 bases stayed unmatched. The CDR3 contains 13 residues. Looked up from germline, CDR1 is SGHTA and CDR2 is FQGNSA.

This clonotype has at least ten counts. The genes are TRBV4-1 and TRBJ2-1; 10 nucleotides line up with TRBD2. Per germline, CDR1 MGHRA and CDR2 YSYEKL. The CDR3 loop spans 17 amino acids. Trimming at V came to 3 bases and at J to 4 bases, leaving 9 bases not matched to a gene. The CDR3 is CASSQTLGAGGYNEQFF. Written as DNA, the CDR3 is TGCGCCAGCAGCCAGACCCTAGGAGCGGGAGGGTACAATGAGCAGTTCTTC.

This clonotype came up many times. The gene calls are TRBV7-2 and TRBJ1-1, with a possible D match to TRBD1 (5 bases). CDR3 length: 15 amino acids. Trimming pared 5 bases from V and 7 bases from J, leaving 20 bases between. The germline V gene encodes CDR1 SGHTA and CDR2 FQGNSA. For the CDR3, the DNA is TGTGCCAGCAGCCTCACGGGGCAGGGAGTTTTTGAAGCTTTCTTT. Translation: CASSLTGQGVFEAFF.

In this sample, this clonotype turned up once. The V gene is TRBV15, the J gene TRBJ1-5; possibly TRBD1 for D (6 bases). Per germline, CDR1 LNHNV and CDR2 YYDKDF (reference sequence). The V end was cut by 5 bases, the J end by 3 bases, with 14 bases between. This CDR3 has 15 amino acids. The CDR3 nucleotides read TGTGCCACCAGCCAATACAGGGCTGCCAATCAGCCCCAGCATTTT. Residues: CATSQYRAANQPQHF.

The chain couples TRBV12-3 or TRBV12-4 to TRBJ1-1; D is uncertain. The CDR3 extends over 14 amino acids. Trimming took 6 bases from V and 3 from J, leaving 14 bases between them. CDR3 protein: CASSLVSGYTEAFF. The CDR3 DNA reads TGTGCCAGCAGCCTTGTGTCGGGGTACACTGAAGCTTTCTTT.

This chain joins TRBV20-1 and TRBJ1-5; D remains ambiguous. The V and J ends lost 0 bases and 0 bases respectively, with 6 bases between them. Germline-derived CDR1 and CDR2 are DFQATT and SNEGSKA (reference sequence). The CDR3 has 14 residues. CDR3 nucleotide sequence: TGCAGTGCTAGAGATCAGGTTAGCAATCAGCCCCAGCATTTT. Translation: CSARDQVSNQPQHF.

Ten or more counts support this clonotype. The rearrangement uses TRBV7-9 and TRBJ2-3; no clear D gene. Germline V gives CDR1 SEHNR, CDR2 FQNEAQ (reference sequence). There are 14 residues in the CDR3. V was clipped by 4 bases and J by 4 bases, with 12 bases between them. The chain's CDR3 is CASSSTTYSDTQYF. The CDR3 coding sequence is TGTGCCAGCAGCTCTACGACTTATTCAGATACGCAGTATTTT.

This clonotype was observed at least ten times. This chain connects TRBV15 to TRBJ1-2, with unresolved D. This CDR3 contains 14 residues. V was cut by 5 bases and J by 6 bases, with 16 bases left in between. Germline CDR1 is LNHNV and CDR2 is YYDKDF (reference sequence). For the CDR3, the DNA is TGTGCCACCAGCGGCCGTGCTCGGGGTGATGGCTACACCTTC. Protein: CATSGRARGDGYTF.

In this sample, this clonotype turned up a few times. This chain uses TRBV9 with TRBJ2-5; D gene ambiguous. The ends were cut back, 0 bases at V and 5 bases at J, with 8 bases in the middle. The CDR3 sequence is 13 residues long. In germline, CDR1 is SGDLS, CDR2 YYNGEE. The CDR3 coding sequence is TGTGCCAGCAGCGTAGTGGGGTCCGAGACCCAGTACTTC. Translating gives CASSVVGSETQYF.

This rearrangement joins TRBV5-1 to TRBJ2-7, with D possibly TRBD2 on 6 matching bases. Germline assignment: CDR1 SGHRS and CDR2 YFSETQ. This CDR3 contains 14 residues. V was cut by 4 bases and J by 1 base, with 12 bases left in between. This CDR3 reads CASSKSRGSYEQYF. For the CDR3, the DNA is TGCGCCAGCAGCAAATCGCGGGGATCCTACGAGCAGTACTTC. Full variable domain (rest looked up from reference TRBV5-1 and TRBJ2-7): KAGVTQTPRYLIKTRGQQVTLSCSPISGHRSVSWYQQTPGQGLQFLFEYFSETQRNKGNFPGRFSGRQFSNSRSEMNVSTLELGDSALYLCASSKSRGSYEQYFGPGTRLTVT.

This sequence joins TRBV19 and TRBJ2-2, with 10 positions matching TRBD2. CDR3 length equals 18 residues. The trim removed 0 bases at V and 3 bases at J, leaving 7 bases unmatched. CDR1 is LNHDA, CDR2 SQIVND, per germline (reference sequence). CDR3 coding DNA: TGTGCCAGTAGTATAGATCTGGCTAGCGGGGGATACACCGGGGAGCTGTTTTTT. This translates into CASSIDLASGGYTGELFF. Using reference TRBV19 and TRBJ2-2 for the parts outside the CDR3, the full variable domain is DGGITQSPKYLFRKEGQNVTLSCEQNLNHDAMYWYRQDPGQGLRLIYYSQIVNDFQKGDIAEGYSVSREKKESFPLTVTSAQKNPTAFYLCASSIDLASGGYTGELFFGEGSRLTVL.

The chain combines TRBV18 with TRBJ2-5; no definite D call. The germline V and J ends were trimmed by 3 bases and 5 bases, with 10 bases remaining between them. This CDR3 comprises 13 residues. Germline CDR1 is KGHSH and CDR2 is LQKENI. For the CDR3, the DNA is TGTGCCAGCTCACCCGCCGCCGGGGAGACCCAGTACTTC. This encodes CASSPAAGETQYF.

This clonotype came up many times. This chain uses TRBV5-6 with TRBJ2-1, with D perhaps TRBD2 (6 bases). V lost 4 bases, J lost 7 bases, and 21 bases lay in between. Germline CDR1 is SGHDT and CDR2 is YYEEEE. The CDR3 length is 16 residues. The CDR3 DNA is TGTGCCAGCAGCCCGCGGGACGGAGGACGGCGGAATGAGCAGTTCTTC. Its translation: CASSPRDGGRRNEQFF.

The V and J genes are TRBV19 and TRBJ2-1; a weak D match, TRBD2 (6 bases). The CDR3 covers 18 residues. V lost 3 bases, J lost 4 bases, and 22 bases lay in between. Germline CDR1 and CDR2: LNHDA and SQIVND (reference sequence). The CDR3 spells CASSIPVLVWGEYNEQFF. The CDR3 DNA reads TGTGCCAGTAGTATCCCTGTCCTGGTTTGGGGGGAATACAATGAGCAGTTCTTC.

This clonotype occurred many times. The rearrangement links TRBV11-2 to TRBJ2-1; 8 nucleotides align to TRBD2. This CDR3 region has 17 residues. Trimming cost V 0 bases and J 4 bases; bases outside gene matches: 8. Germline-derived CDR1 and CDR2 are SGHAT and FQNNGV. The CDR3 region is CASSLENLAGAYNEQFF. The CDR3 DNA reads as TGTGCCAGCAGCTTAGAGAACCTAGCGGGCGCTTACAATGAGCAGTTCTTC.

The chain carries TRBV11-3 and TRBJ2-1; 11 bases fit TRBD1. This CDR3 contains 15 residues. Trimming at V came to 3 bases and at J to 7 bases, leaving 5 bases not matched to a gene. Germline lookup yields CDR1 SGHNT and CDR2 YENEEA. CDR3 amino acids: CASSFRTGGSNEQFF. As DNA, the CDR3 is TGTGCCAGCAGCTTCCGGACAGGGGGCTCGAATGAGCAGTTCTTC.

A note on this clonotype: Since a much larger clone is just one base distant, this may be a read error. This CDR3 is missing its conserved last phenylalanine or tryptophan, likely due to a read error. The gene calls are TRBV7-3 and TRBJ2-1; the D gene is possibly TRBD2 (6 bases). The CDR3 has 15 amino acids. Trimming cost V 1 base and J 8 bases, with 15 bases left between them. The V gene's germline CDR1 is SGHTA and CDR2 FQGTGA. CDR3 in DNA: TGTGCCAGCAGCTTAATTGGGACTCGCTTTGATGAGCAGTTCTAC. Translated, it gives CASSLIGTRFDEQFY.

Many counts were recorded for this clonotype. The chain links TRBV7-9 to TRBJ2-7; D remains ambiguous. The V end lost 2 bases, the J end lost 7 bases, and 12 bases lay between the germline ends. Germline V CDR1 and CDR2: SEHNR, FQNEAQ (reference sequence). The CDR3 contains 13 residues. In DNA form, the CDR3 reads TGTGCCAGCAGCTTACCCTGGTCCGGGGAGCAGTACTTC. This encodes CASSLPWSGEQYF.

This clonotype occurred a few times. The V call is TRBV2, the J call TRBJ1-1; the D gene is possibly TRBD1 (5 bases). This CDR3 region has 15 residues. The V gene lost 6 bases and the J gene lost 0 bases, with 14 bases spanning the gap. From germline, CDR1 is SNHLY and CDR2 FYNNEI. The CDR3 region is CASRRSPGLNTEAFF. CDR3 nucleotides: TGTGCCAGCAGGCGATCTCCGGGACTGAACACTGAAGCTTTCTTT.

The chain carries TRBV7-2 and TRBJ2-3, with 11 bases that match TRBD1. CDR1 and CDR2 from the germline V gene are SGHTA and FQGNSA. CDR3 size: 14 residues. With 10 bases clipped from V and 4 bases from J, the junction kept 7 bases outside the gene matches. CDR3 in amino acids: CATLKGQGADTQYF. DNA of the CDR3: TGTGCCACCCTAAAGGGACAGGGGGCAGATACGCAGTATTTT.

This clonotype appeared many times. The V gene is TRBV7-9, the J gene TRBJ2-6, with no clear D. The CDR3 is 16 amino acids. The germline V gene encodes CDR1 SEHNR and CDR2 FQNEAQ (reference sequence). Trimming took 5 bases from V and 0 from J, leaving 11 bases between them. CDR3 sequence: CASSRPTASGANVLTF. For the CDR3, the DNA is TGTGCCAGCAGCCGACCCACAGCCTCTGGGGCCAACGTCCTGACTTTC.

The table lists this clonotype with many counts. V gene TRBV7-8 combines with J gene TRBJ2-1, with TRBD2 matching 13 bases. The trim removed 5 bases at V and 7 bases at J, leaving 11 bases unmatched. The CDR3 totals 17 residues. Germline V lookup: CDR1 SGHVS, CDR2 FQNEAQ. In DNA, the CDR3 is TGTGCCAGCAGCATACACGATCGACTAGCGGGGGGTAATGAGCAGTTCTTC. It yields the protein CASSIHDRLAGGNEQFF.